The 24 T cell receptor beta chains below were found in one sample sequenced in a study of blood T cell repertoires in COVID-19. Measured with immunoSEQ multiplex PCR; TCRdb has only the in-frame clones, and not every one. The data hold about 240,000 clones, with around 87% observed a single time. Material: peripheral blood. These receptors were obtained from a woman aged 70-85 years with active or convalescent COVID-19.

V gene TRBV6-4 combines with J gene TRBJ2-2; 7 bases are shared with TRBD1. Per germline, CDR1 MRHNA and CDR2 SNTAGT. The CDR3 has 16 residues. The V gene end was trimmed by 7 bases and the J gene end by 5 bases; junction bases not matched to a gene: 13. This CDR3 is CASKGPTGTETGELFF. The CDR3 bases are TGTGCCAGCAAAGGTCCCACCGGGACAGAGACCGGGGAGCTGTTTTTT.

The chain combines TRBV15 with TRBJ2-7; D is unclear. Trimming removed 3 bases from V and 2 bases from J, with 11 bases in between. The CDR3 length is 14 residues. Per germline, CDR1 LNHNV and CDR2 YYDKDF (reference sequence). CDR3 sequence reads: CATSSGSRPYEQYF. The DNA of the CDR3 is TGTGCCACCAGCAGTGGGTCCAGGCCCTACGAGCAGTACTTC.

The V and J genes are TRBV7-2 and TRBJ1-6; D uncertain. V lost 4 bases to trimming and J lost 7 bases, with 11 bases between them. The CDR3 is 14 amino acids. Germline V gene lookup returns CDR1 SGHTA and CDR2 FQGNSA. In DNA, the CDR3 is TGTGCCAGCAGCTCCCCGGGATTAAATTCACCCCTCCACTTT. Residues: CASSSPGLNSPLHF.

This clone came up once. The chain is built from TRBV18 and TRBJ2-5; D remains unclear. The germline CDR1 and CDR2 sequences are KGHSH and LQKENI. The CDR3 is 14 residues long. Trimming pared 0 bases from V and 3 bases from J, leaving 8 bases between. For the CDR3, the DNA is TGTGCCAGCTCACCACCTCCAGGTGAAGAGACCCAGTACTTC. Its protein is CASSPPPGEETQYF. Based on the CDR3 plus reference TRBV18 and TRBJ2-5, the full variable domain is NAGVMQNPRHLVRRRGQEARLRCSPMKGHSHVYWYRQLPEEGLKFMVYLQKENIIDESGMPKERFSAEFPKEGPSILRIQQVVRGDSAAYFCASSPPPGEETQYFGPGTRLLVL.

The chain has TRBV11-2 and TRBJ1-4; no clear D gene. CDR1 and CDR2 from the germline V gene are SGHAT and FQNNGV. The ends were cut back, 0 bases at V and 6 bases at J, with 14 bases in the middle. The CDR3 consists of 16 residues. The DNA of the CDR3 is TGTGCCAGCAGCTTAGATCAGGCAGCCTCCTATGAAAAACTGTTTTTT. Translation gives CASSLDQAASYEKLFF.

This clone was observed once. The V and J genes are TRBV5-4 and TRBJ2-7; 8 bases map to TRBD2. Losses at the gene ends were 4 bases for V and 5 bases for J; bases not matched to a gene: 14. This CDR3 is built from 16 residues. In germline, CDR1 is SGHNT, CDR2 YYREEE (reference sequence). CDR3 in DNA: TGTGCCAGCAGCCCCGAAATTCCCGGGACTAGTCACGAGCAGTACTTC. It yields the protein CASSPEIPGTSHEQYF.

This clone was seen once. This chain joins TRBV7-3 and TRBJ2-3; perhaps TRBD2 as D (5 bases). V was cut by 5 bases and J by 0 bases, with 12 bases left in between. In germline, CDR1 is SGHTA, CDR2 FQGTGA. The CDR3 is 15 residues long. Here the CDR3 DNA reads TGTGCCAGCAGCCCGGTTAGAGGGAGCACAGATACGCAGTATTTT. Its translation: CASSPVRGSTDTQYF.

This chain joins TRBV7-9 and TRBJ2-3; 9 bases are shared with TRBD1. V shed 5 bases, J shed 5 bases, and the junction held 8 bases outside the gene matches. The CDR3 runs 15 residues. In germline, CDR1 is SEHNR, CDR2 FQNEAQ (reference sequence). The CDR3 region has the DNA TGTGCCAGCAGCCACCGGGACAGGGAGGGAGATACGCAGTATTTT. Amino acid sequence: CASSHRDREGDTQYF.

This chain joins TRBV18 and TRBJ2-1; 7 bases map to TRBD2. J was trimmed by 3 bases and V by 2 bases; bases with no gene match: 4. The CDR3 consists of 15 residues. Germline V gene sequence: CDR1 KGHSH, CDR2 LQKENI. The CDR3 region is CASSPLAGDYNEQFF. In DNA form, the CDR3 reads TGTGCCAGCTCACCATTGGCGGGGGACTACAATGAGCAGTTCTTC.

V and J are TRBV15 and TRBJ1-3; 8 positions agree with TRBD1. Germline values: CDR1 LNHNV, CDR2 YYDKDF (reference sequence). This CDR3 contains 16 residues. With 3 bases clipped from V and 4 bases from J, the junction kept 8 bases outside the gene matches. DNA for the CDR3: TGTGCCACCAGCAGTGTCCAGGGGGCACGAGGAAACACCATATATTTT. As protein: CATSSVQGARGNTIYF.

This clone has only a few counts. The chain recombines TRBV19 with TRBJ2-1; TRBD1 agrees at 8 bases. Germline-derived CDR1 and CDR2 are LNHDA and SQIVND (reference sequence). V shed 7 bases, J shed 0 bases, and the junction held 8 bases outside the gene matches. The CDR3 consists of 16 residues. CDR3: CASNQGASSSYNEQFF. In DNA form, the CDR3 reads TGTGCCAGTAATCAGGGGGCCTCTAGCTCCTACAATGAGCAGTTCTTC.

As DNA, the CDR3 is TGTGCCAGCAGCTTCCAGGAGACAGGGGGAGAAGAGACCCAGTACTTC. Its translation is CASSFQETGGEETQYF. The chain uses TRBV7-8 and TRBJ2-5; 9 bases agree with TRBD1. The CDR3 length is 16 residues. J gave up 3 bases and V 3 bases, and 8 bases lay outside the gene matches. Germline V gene sequence: CDR1 SGHVS, CDR2 FQNEAQ.

This clone came up once. The chain combines TRBV18 with TRBJ1-2; no clear D. The V and J ends lost 6 bases and 4 bases respectively, with 9 bases between them. CDR3 length: 12 residues. Germline V CDR1 and CDR2: KGHSH, LQKENI. CDR3 in DNA: TGTGCCAGCTCCTCCGAGCTCTATGGCTACACCTTC. Translation gives CASSSELYGYTF.

The gene calls are TRBV7-9 and TRBJ2-3; 10 bases fit TRBD2. Germline V gives CDR1 SEHNR, CDR2 FQNEAQ (reference sequence). Losses at the gene ends were 7 bases for V and 10 bases for J; bases not matched to a gene: 14. The CDR3 sequence is 15 residues long. CDR3 region: CASTPGAGGITAQYF. CDR3 bases: TGTGCCAGCACCCCAGGAGCGGGGGGGATTACGGCGCAGTATTTT.

The CDR3 reads CASEVRNTEAFF. As DNA, the CDR3 is TGTGCCAGCGAGGTGCGGAACACTGAAGCTTTCTTT. The gene calls are TRBV6-5 and TRBJ1-1; no definite D call. The CDR3 runs to 12 residues. Germline V lookup: CDR1 MNHEY, CDR2 SVGAGI. The germline V and J ends were trimmed by 8 bases and 1 base, with 8 bases remaining between them.

This clone was observed once. The V call is TRBV5-1, the J call TRBJ2-3; a possible D gene is TRBD1 (6 bases). Trimming took 1 base from V and 6 from J, leaving 18 bases between them. Germline V CDR1 and CDR2: SGHRS, YFSETQ. This CDR3 is 16 amino acids long. In nucleotides, the CDR3 is TGCGCCAGCAGCTTGATCACAGGGAGCAGCGGCGATACGCAGTATTTT. Its translation: CASSLITGSSGDTQYF.

The rearrangement links TRBV6-6 to TRBJ2-7; 8 bases agree with TRBD1. Germline assignment: CDR1 MNHNY and CDR2 SVGAGI (reference sequence). Losses at the gene ends were 8 bases for V and 4 bases for J; bases not matched to a gene: 13. This CDR3 is built from 15 residues. CDR3 DNA sequence: TGTGCCAGCCTATCGACCGGGACAGGCCCGTACGAGCAGTACTTC. Its translation is CASLSTGTGPYEQYF.

The gene calls are TRBV7-2 and TRBJ1-2; possible D gene TRBD1, 5 bases. The CDR3 runs 14 residues. Trimming pared 6 bases from V and 4 bases from J, leaving 15 bases between. The germline CDR1 and CDR2 sequences are SGHTA and FQGNSA. The CDR3 sequence: CASRIRGNGYGYTF. In DNA, the CDR3 is TGTGCCAGCAGGATACGGGGGAACGGCTATGGCTACACCTTC. Full variable domain (missing parts from reference TRBV7-2 and TRBJ1-2): GAGVSQSPSNKVTEKGKDVELRCDPISGHTALYWYRQSLGQGLEFLIYFQGNSAPDKSGLPSDRFSAERTGGSVSTLTIQRTQQEDSAVYLCASRIRGNGYGYTFGSGTRLTVV.

The chain is built from TRBV27 and TRBJ1-6; tentatively, D is TRBD1 (5 bases). Germline V gene sequence: CDR1 MNHEY, CDR2 SMNVEV (reference sequence). The CDR3 extends over 17 amino acids. V lost 0 bases and J lost 0, with 9 bases in between. The CDR3 spells CASSLSGGSSYNSPLHF. The CDR3 nucleotides are TGTGCCAGCAGTTTATCGGGGGGTAGCTCCTATAATTCACCCCTCCACTTT.

This sequence joins TRBV5-1 and TRBJ2-4, with 8 positions matching TRBD2. The CDR3 extends over 16 amino acids. CDR1 SGHRS and CDR2 YFSETQ come from the germline V gene. The trim removed 8 bases at V and 1 base at J, leaving 11 bases unmatched. CDR3 coding DNA: TGCGCCAGTAACCCCGAGGGCGGGGGGGCCAAAAACATTCAGTACTTC. Protein sequence: CASNPEGGGAKNIQYF.

This clone was picked up a small number of times. The chain uses TRBV5-4 and TRBJ1-2; 9 positions agree with TRBD1. V was clipped by 5 bases and J by 6 bases; unmatched bases: 2. The V gene's germline CDR1 is SGHNT and CDR2 YYREEE (reference sequence). The CDR3 covers 12 residues. CDR3 nucleotides: TGTGCCAGCAGGGACAGGGGAAATGGCTACACCTTC. Amino acid sequence: CASRDRGNGYTF.

This chain connects TRBV6-5 to TRBJ2-7, with a weak D call TRBD1 (5 bases). Trimming left V 2 bases short and J 1 base short, with 12 bases between. Germline CDR1 is MNHEY and CDR2 is SVGAGI. The CDR3 totals 15 residues. Here the CDR3 reads CASSYNRKGSYEQYF. The CDR3 bases are TGTGCCAGCAGTTACAACAGGAAGGGGTCCTACGAGCAGTACTTC.

The chain combines TRBV6-5 with TRBJ1-2; 8 nucleotides match TRBD1. Germline lookup yields CDR1 MNHEY and CDR2 SVGAGI. V was clipped by 6 bases and J by 8 bases; unmatched bases: 14. The CDR3 is made up of 15 amino acids. DNA for the CDR3: TGTGCCAGCAGATCTCAGGGGGCGGACCGTAACGGCTACACCTTC. Its protein product is CASRSQGADRNGYTF.

The genes are TRBV11-2 and TRBJ1-2, with 7 bases that match TRBD1. With V trimmed by 0 bases and J by 5 bases, 3 bases remained unmatched. The CDR3 loop spans 14 amino acids. Germline CDR1 is SGHAT and CDR2 is FQNNGV. The CDR3 DNA reads as TGTGCCAGCAGCTTAGATGAGGGGGCTTATGGCTACACCTTC. Encoded protein: CASSLDEGAYGYTF.